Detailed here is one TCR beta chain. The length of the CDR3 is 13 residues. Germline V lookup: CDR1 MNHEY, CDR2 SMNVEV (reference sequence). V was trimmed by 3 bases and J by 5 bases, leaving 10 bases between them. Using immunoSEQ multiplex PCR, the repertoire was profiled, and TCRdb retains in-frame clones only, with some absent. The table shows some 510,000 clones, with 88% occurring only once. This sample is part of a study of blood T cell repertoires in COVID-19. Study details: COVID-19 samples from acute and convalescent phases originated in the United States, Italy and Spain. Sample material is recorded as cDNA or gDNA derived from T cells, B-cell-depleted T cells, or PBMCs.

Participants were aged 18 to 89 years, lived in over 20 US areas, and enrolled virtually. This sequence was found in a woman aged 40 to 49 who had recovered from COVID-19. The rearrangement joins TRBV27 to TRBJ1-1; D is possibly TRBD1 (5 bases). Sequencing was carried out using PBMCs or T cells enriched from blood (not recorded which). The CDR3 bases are TGTGCCAGCAGTTTTGCAGGGCGGACTGAAGCTTTCTTT. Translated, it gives CASSFAGRTEAFF.